This passage covers 14 T cell receptor beta chains from one sample sequenced in a study of blood T cells in healthy people across ages. Together with a sample-barcoded 5' primer, a J-beta primer mix was included in a second PCR lasting about 6 to 11 cycles. Via MiXCR, TCRdb re-called the 5' RACE reads, giving one row per CDR3 protein. Of roughly 1,300,000 distinct CDR3 sequences listed, roughly 64% were seen once; the top ten hold about 6.7%. Material: blood. The receptor set was obtained from a man younger than 35 in good health.

This clonotype was counted a few times. The chain has TRBV7-2 and TRBJ2-5, with 10 bases aligning to TRBD1. The CDR3 is 16 amino acids. V lost 1 base and J lost 2; bases outside the gene matches: 4. From germline, CDR1 is SGHTA and CDR2 FQGNSA. In DNA form, the CDR3 reads TGTGCCAGCAGCTTAGGGGCGGGACAGGGGCAAGAGACCCAGTACTTC. Translating it yields CASSLGAGQGQETQYF.

J is TRBJ2-5 and V is TRBV10-3; D is perhaps TRBD2 (6 bases). V lost 10 bases to trimming and J lost 0 bases, with 21 bases between them. Germline-derived CDR1 and CDR2 are ENHRY and SYGVKD. CDR3 length equals 16 residues. CDR3: CATRGELARYQETQYF. CDR3 sequence (DNA): TGTGCCACACGGGGCGAGCTAGCGAGGTACCAAGAGACCCAGTACTTC.

The chain recombines TRBV5-1 with TRBJ1-5, with 7 nucleotides matching TRBD1. The trim removed 0 bases at V and 4 bases at J, leaving 7 bases unmatched. The CDR3 spans 16 residues. The germline V gene has CDR1 SGHRS and CDR2 YFSETQ. The CDR3 reads CASSLDGTAPNQPQHF. In nucleotides, the CDR3 is TGCGCCAGCAGCTTGGACGGGACAGCCCCTAATCAGCCCCAGCATTTT.

This sequence joins TRBV27 and TRBJ2-7; 8 nucleotides align to TRBD1. CDR3 length equals 15 residues. CDR1 and CDR2 from the germline V gene are MNHEY and SMNVEV (reference sequence). Losses at the gene ends were 6 bases for V and 3 bases for J; bases not matched to a gene: 10. The chain's CDR3 is CASSVQGAFFYEQYF. Written as DNA, the CDR3 is TGTGCCAGCAGCGTGCAGGGGGCTTTTTTCTACGAGCAGTACTTC.

The J gene is TRBJ2-3, the V gene TRBV15, with 9 bases fitting TRBD2. The CDR3 contains 16 residues. The V segment lost 2 bases and the J segment 2 bases; nucleotides outside the gene matches: 5. CDR1 LNHNV and CDR2 YYDKDF come from the germline V gene (reference sequence). The CDR3 sequence is CATSRRLAENTDTQYF. The DNA for the CDR3 is TGTGCCACCAGCAGAAGACTAGCGGAAAACACAGATACGCAGTATTTT.

The CDR3 here is CASSRGQTHYEQYF. As DNA, the CDR3 is TGCGCCAGCAGCCGGGGACAGACGCACTACGAGCAGTACTTC. The V and J genes are TRBV5-1 and TRBJ2-7; 7 positions match TRBD1. Germline CDR1 and CDR2: SGHRS and YFSETQ. With 4 bases clipped from V and 3 bases from J, the junction kept 7 bases outside the gene matches. CDR3 length: 14 residues.

The gene calls are TRBV7-9 and TRBJ2-7, with TRBD1 matching over 7 bases. The CDR3 has 16 residues. Germline V CDR1 and CDR2: SEHNR, FQNEAQ (reference sequence). Germline trimming cut 0 bases from V and 1 base from J; bases unmatched to any gene: 6. CDR3 region: CASSLASGTDSYEQYF. CDR3 in DNA: TGTGCCAGCAGCTTAGCGTCGGGGACAGATTCCTACGAGCAGTACTTC.

V is TRBV28 and J is TRBJ2-1; perhaps TRBD2 as D (7 bases). Germline values: CDR1 MDHEN, CDR2 SYDVKM. The CDR3 spans 16 residues. V was shortened by 6 bases and J by 6 bases, with 21 bases between the two germline ends. The CDR3 sequence is CASSPQGGGPRNEQFF. CDR3 in DNA: TGTGCCAGCAGCCCCCAAGGGGGGGGGCCCCGCAATGAGCAGTTCTTC.

The V gene is TRBV18, the J gene TRBJ2-1, with 12 bases fitting TRBD2. There are 16 residues in the CDR3. Germline CDR1 KGHSH, CDR2 LQKENI. J lost 5 bases, V lost 3 bases, and 5 bases had no gene match. The CDR3 sequence is CASSPRLAGDHNEQFF. CDR3 sequence (DNA): TGTGCCAGCTCACCGAGACTAGCGGGGGATCACAATGAGCAGTTCTTC. Variable domain in full (rest from reference TRBV18 and TRBJ2-1): NAGVMQNPRHLVRRRGQEARLRCSPMKGHSHVYWYRQLPEEGLKFMVYLQKENIIDESGMPKERFSAEFPKEGPSILRIQQVVRGDSAAYFCASSPRLAGDHNEQFFGPGTRLTVL.

This clonotype has only a few counts. The chain has TRBV9 and TRBJ2-3, with TRBD2 as a possible D gene (7 bases). CDR1 and CDR2 from the germline V gene are SGDLS and YYNGEE. The CDR3 runs 15 residues. V was pared by 0 bases and J by 2 bases, with 10 bases between. The CDR3 bases are TGTGCCAGCAGCGTAGGAGGGGGGGCCACAGATACGCAGTATTTT. Translated: CASSVGGGATDTQYF.

This chain joins TRBV24-1 and TRBJ2-3; D might be TRBD1 (6 bases). The CDR3 is 15 residues long. Germline V gives CDR1 KGHDR, CDR2 SFDVKD. Trimming pared 1 base from V and 4 bases from J, leaving 11 bases between. As DNA, the CDR3 is TGTGCCACCAGTGATTTTGGCAGGGGCCCAGATACGCAGTATTTT. Translation gives CATSDFGRGPDTQYF.

V gene TRBV11-1 combines with J gene TRBJ2-1; D unclear. The V and J ends lost 3 bases and 8 bases respectively, with 14 bases between them. In germline, CDR1 is SGHAT, CDR2 FQDESV (reference sequence). This CDR3 region has 14 residues. The CDR3 protein is CASSLDPVLDEQFF. The CDR3 bases are TGTGCCAGCAGCTTGGACCCCGTTTTAGATGAGCAGTTCTTC.

The chain couples TRBV2 to TRBJ1-6; D not certain. The germline V and J ends were trimmed by 6 bases and 9 bases, with 12 bases remaining between them. The CDR3 spans 13 residues. Germline loops: CDR1 SNHLY, CDR2 FYNNEI. CDR3 in DNA: TGTGCCAGCAGAGTGGACTGGGGTTCACCCCTCCACTTT. Its translation: CASRVDWGSPLHF.

Remarks on this clonotype: One end of the junction varies from germline; a read error may be responsible. V is TRBV4-1 and J is TRBJ2-7, with D tentatively TRBD2 (5 bases). CDR1 is MGHRA and CDR2 is YSYEKL in the germline V gene. This CDR3 has 14 amino acids. CDR3 DNA: TGCGCCGGCAGCCAAGAGGACTCCTCCTACGAGCAGTACTTC. Its protein product is CAGSQEDSSYEQYF.